This T cell receptor (beta chain) was profiled in a study of regulatory T cells in long-lasting Graves disease. TCR beta libraries were built with iRepertoire HTBI primers and Arm-PCR of CDR3 regions. Using its own MiXCR run on the multiplex PCR reads, TCRdb lists one record per CDR3 protein. Of 550,000 to 650,000 distinct CDR3 sequences in the sample, 16% were seen once. This clonotype was observed many times. The time point here: newly diagnosed GD, antithyroid drugs for less than 3 months. Preparation of the TCR library used RNA extracted from PBMCs. These data also featured in a second study, about T cells in Graves' hyperthyroidism and ophthalmopathy.

The TCR comes from a man aged 18-30 years with Graves disease. The starting material was peripheral blood mononuclear cells (PBMCs), obtained at new diagnosis, from a patient treated with antithyroid drugs.

In nucleotides, the CDR3 is TGTGCCAGCAGTCTCTGGACAGGGTACACTGAAGCTTTCTTT. Amino acid sequence: CASSLWTGYTEAFF. J is TRBJ1-1 and V is TRBV12-3 or TRBV12-4; 8 nucleotides align to TRBD1. J gave up 3 bases and V 5 bases, and 5 bases lay outside the gene matches. The CDR3 sequence is 14 residues long.